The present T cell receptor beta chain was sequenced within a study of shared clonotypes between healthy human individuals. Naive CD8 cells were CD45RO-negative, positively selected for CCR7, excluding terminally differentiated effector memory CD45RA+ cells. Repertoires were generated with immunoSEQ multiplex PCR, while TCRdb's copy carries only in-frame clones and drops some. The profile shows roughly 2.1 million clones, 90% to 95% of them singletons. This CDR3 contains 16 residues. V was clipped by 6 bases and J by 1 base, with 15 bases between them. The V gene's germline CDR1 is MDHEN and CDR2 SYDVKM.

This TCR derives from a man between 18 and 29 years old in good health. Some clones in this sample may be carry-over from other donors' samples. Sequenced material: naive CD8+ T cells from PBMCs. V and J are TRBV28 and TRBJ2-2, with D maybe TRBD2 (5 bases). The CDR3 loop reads CASRRFSELNTGELFF. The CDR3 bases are TGTGCCAGCAGACGATTTAGCGAACTGAACACCGGGGAGCTGTTTTTT.